This entry describes one T cell receptor (beta chain). Its target is unknown. Sample-barcoded 5' priming and a J-beta primer mix drove a second PCR of roughly 6 to 12 cycles. Each cDNA molecule was tagged by a template-switch adaptor that had 12 random nucleotides. TCRdb analysed the 5' RACE reads with MiXCR anew, one entry per CDR3 protein. The sample carries 1.5 million to 2 million distinct CDR3 sequences, around 48% recorded once. This sample was included in a study of blood T cells in healthy people across ages. General study points: PBMCs that were unsorted prevented a conclusive naive versus antigen-experienced comparison. Diversity was higher, and naive CD4+ cells more numerous, in long-lived donors than in aged donors.

The CDR3 loop spans 14 amino acids. The V end was cut by 5 bases, the J end by 5 bases, with 14 bases between. CDR1 is MNHEY, CDR2 SMNVEV, per germline (reference sequence). The TCR was taken from a middle-aged woman in good health. The sequenced sample was blood. The chain employs TRBV27 and TRBJ2-3, with D perhaps TRBD1 (6 bases). The CDR3 coding sequence is TGTGCCAGCAGTCTAGACAGGTTACAAGATACGCAGTATTTT. Translation gives CASSLDRLQDTQYF.